The 21 T cell receptor beta chains given below trace back to one sample, sequenced in a study of molecular identifiers for immune sequencing clone quantification. MiXCR, applied by TCRdb to the PCR reads, yields one record per CDR3 protein. The sample lists 50,000 or so distinct CDR3 sequences; almost 25% were seen once. The source material was naive CD8+ T cells from blood, with Jurkat cell RNA spiked in. Noted subset: FACS-sorted CD8+CD4-CCR7+CD45RA+ naive T cells. All receptors derive from a human donor in good health. Some libraries in this study had Jurkat cell RNA spiked in.

This clonotype came up many times. V usage is TRBV4-1 and J usage is TRBJ1-3, with TRBD1 identical over 7 bases. CDR1 and CDR2 from the germline V gene are MGHRA and YSYEKL. With V trimmed by 2 bases and J by 6 bases, 13 bases remained unmatched. The CDR3 has 17 amino acids. The CDR3 sequence: CASSQSGVQQGINTIYF. The CDR3 DNA sequence: TGCGCCAGCAGCCAATCGGGCGTCCAACAGGGGATAAACACCATATATTTT.

The V call is TRBV25-1, the J call TRBJ1-6; TRBD1 is a possible D gene (6 bases). Per germline, CDR1 MGHDK and CDR2 SYGVNS. Trimming took off 5 bases at V and 0 bases at J, with 20 bases between the two ends. The CDR3 contains 19 residues. CDR3 nucleotide sequence: TGTGCCAGCAGTCCCCTTGGGGGGGGCGTTAGCTCCTATAATTCACCCCTCCACTTT. Protein product: CASSPLGGGVSSYNSPLHF.

This clonotype was seen many times. This CDR3 reads CASSQGSGGYEQYF. CDR3 DNA sequence: TGCGCCAGCAGCCAAGGTAGCGGGGGCTACGAGCAGTACTTC. The chain has TRBV4-3 and TRBJ2-7, with 9 nucleotides matching TRBD2. There are 14 residues in the CDR3. In germline, CDR1 is LGHNA, CDR2 YSLEER. V was clipped by 1 base and J by 3 bases; unmatched bases: 1.

In this sample, this clonotype turned up many times. This chain joins TRBV19 and TRBJ2-3; TRBD1 is a possible D gene (5 bases). The CDR3 sequence is 13 residues long. Germline lookup yields CDR1 LNHDA and CDR2 SQIVND (reference sequence). Trimming shortened V by 5 bases and J by 0 bases, and 6 bases separated the two germline ends. For the CDR3, the DNA is TGTGCCAGTAGTGACAGTAGCACAGATACGCAGTATTTT. The encoded protein is CASSDSSTDTQYF.

Worth noting for this clonotype: This may come from a read error, since a much larger clone is one base off. The CDR3 DNA sequence: TGCAGTGCTAGTGCTGCCTACGAGCAGTACTTC. It is translated as CSASAAYEQYF. This rearrangement joins TRBV20-1 to TRBJ2-7; D is ambiguous. CDR1 is DFQATT, CDR2 SNEGSKA, per germline (reference sequence). This CDR3 contains 11 residues. V lost 3 bases and J lost 2, with 5 bases in between.

The sample holds many counts of this clonotype. The rearrangement uses TRBV30 and TRBJ2-3, with D unresolved. CDR1 is GTSNPN and CDR2 is SVGIG in the germline V gene (reference sequence). Trimming left V 1 base short and J 0 bases short, with 5 bases between. This CDR3 has 13 amino acids. This CDR3 is CAWSAISTDTQYF. CDR3 DNA sequence: TGTGCCTGGAGTGCTATAAGCACAGATACGCAGTATTTT. Variable domain in full (rest from reference TRBV30 and TRBJ2-3): SQTIHQWPATLVQPVGSPLSLECTVEGTSNPNLYWYRQAAGRGLQLLFYSVGIGQISSEVPQNLSASRPQDRQFILSSKKLLLSDSGFYLCAWSAISTDTQYFGPGTRLTVL.

This clonotype was picked up many times. This chain joins TRBV4-3 and TRBJ1-6; perhaps TRBD1 as D (5 bases). The V end lost 1 base, the J end lost 5 bases, and 6 bases lay between the germline ends. This CDR3 contains 14 residues. Germline values: CDR1 LGHNA, CDR2 YSLEER. The CDR3 DNA reads TGCGCCAGCAGCCAAGGACAGCATAATTCACCCCTCCACTTT. It encodes CASSQGQHNSPLHF.

Worth noting for this clonotype: This may be a read error, as it is one base from a much larger clone. The chain employs TRBV9 and TRBJ2-1, with D hard to call. This CDR3 contains 14 residues. Germline values: CDR1 SGDLS, CDR2 YYNGEE. CDR3 DNA sequence: TGTGCCAGCGGCGTCCCTGAAACAGACAATGAGCAGTTCTTC. Translated, it gives CASGVPETDNEQFF.

In its sample, this clonotype was seen many times. The chain links TRBV28 to TRBJ2-3; 15 bases line up with TRBD2. CDR1 is MDHEN, CDR2 SYDVKM, per germline. The V and J ends lost 7 bases and 2 bases, in that order; junction bases with no gene match: 10. The CDR3 has 18 residues. The CDR3, as DNA: TGTGCCAGCACCCTCGGACTAGCGGGAGGGCCCATCACAGATACGCAGTATTTT. Translated, it gives CASTLGLAGGPITDTQYF.

This clonotype was recorded at least ten times. The chain has TRBV12-3 or TRBV12-4 and TRBJ2-3; a weak D match, TRBD2 (5 bases). This CDR3 comprises 12 residues. V was clipped by 4 bases and J by 4 bases, with 6 bases between them. DNA for the CDR3: TGTGCCAGCAGTTCGGGGTCAGATACGCAGTATTTT. This translates into CASSSGSDTQYF.

This chain links TRBV2 with TRBJ2-7, with 9 bases fitting TRBD2. In germline, CDR1 is SNHLY, CDR2 FYNNEI. The CDR3 runs to 14 residues. V lost 10 bases and J lost 5; bases outside the gene matches: 12. CDR3 loop: CATTGSGSRNEQYF. As DNA, the CDR3 is TGTGCCACCACGGGTAGCGGGAGTAGAAACGAGCAGTACTTC.

This clonotype has more than one count but fewer than ten. V and J are TRBV19 and TRBJ2-7; 7 bases line up with TRBD2. The junction had 6 bases not matched to a gene; V was cut back by 6 bases and J by 1 base. Germline assignment: CDR1 LNHDA and CDR2 SQIVND (reference sequence). The CDR3 loop spans 14 amino acids. CDR3 in DNA: TGTGCCAGTAGCCTAGCGGAACGGTCCTACGAGCAGTACTTC. Protein product: CASSLAERSYEQYF.

This clonotype came up many times. This chain links TRBV5-6 with TRBJ2-7; D not resolved. Trimming stripped 4 bases from V and 2 bases from J, with 16 bases between. Germline CDR1 reads SGHDT; CDR2 reads YYEEEE. The CDR3 loop spans 15 amino acids. The CDR3 DNA reads as TGTGCCAGCAGCCCGGTTCAAGGTGGCCCCTACGAGCAGTACTTC. Translating it yields CASSPVQGGPYEQYF.

This clonotype was observed a single time. A much larger clone differs by one base, so this may be a read error. The rearrangement joins TRBV19 to TRBJ2-7; D is ambiguous. The CDR3 runs 11 residues. Deletions cut 0 bases from V and 8 bases from J, with 5 bases between. CDR1 and CDR2 (germline): LNHDA, SQIVND (reference sequence). In DNA, the CDR3 is TGTGCCAGTAGTATAGATAACAAGCAGTACTTC. Amino acid sequence: CASSIDNKQYF.

On this clonotype: An end of the junction differs from the germline gene, which may be a read error. The V call is TRBV4-3, the J call TRBJ1-5; possible D gene TRBD1, 5 bases. This CDR3 comprises 14 residues. Germline-derived CDR1 and CDR2 are LGHNA and YSLEER. CDR3 DNA: TGCGCCAGCAGCACATCCCGGGGCAATCAGCCCCCGCATTTT. It codes for CASSTSRGNQPPHF.

Concerning this clonotype: A single base separates this from a much larger clone, so it may be a read error. The chain links TRBV14 to TRBJ2-7; 10 bases are a match to TRBD1. Germline values: CDR1 SGHDN, CDR2 FVKESK. This CDR3 region has 14 residues. V lost 8 bases to trimming and J lost 4 bases; unmatched junction nucleotides: 8. This CDR3 reads CASGLGQGLYEQYF. The CDR3 region has the DNA TGTGCCAGCGGCCTGGGACAGGGGCTGTACGAGCAGTACTTC.

Comments on this clonotype: A much more abundant neighbour one base away suggests this may be a read error. V and J are TRBV4-3 and TRBJ2-6, with D perhaps matching TRBD1 (5 bases). V was pared by 3 bases and J by 1 base, with 10 bases between. The CDR3 covers 16 residues. From germline, CDR1 is LGHNA and CDR2 YSLEER. The CDR3 protein is CASSHAQGSGANVLTF. The CDR3 region has the DNA TGCGCCAGCAGCCACGCTCAGGGATCTGGGGCCAACGTCCTGACTTTC.

The table lists this clonotype with many counts. The chain joins TRBV4-3 to TRBJ2-7, with 9 nucleotides matching TRBD1. Germline V gives CDR1 LGHNA, CDR2 YSLEER. V shed 4 bases and J 4 bases; nucleotides not matched to a gene: 5. This CDR3 contains 14 residues. CDR3 nucleotides: TGCGCCAGCAGCCCCGGGACAGGGCTGTACGAGCAGTACTTC. This encodes CASSPGTGLYEQYF.

Notes on this clonotype: This clone may be a read error of a much larger clone one base away. The CDR3 region is CATSPPTGGSTDTQYF. The CDR3 DNA sequence: TGTGCCACCAGCCCCCCCACAGGGGGGAGCACAGATACGCAGTATTTT. This rearrangement joins TRBV15 to TRBJ2-3; 8 bases agree with TRBD1. This CDR3 has 16 residues. Germline V gene lookup returns CDR1 LNHNV and CDR2 YYDKDF (reference sequence). With V trimmed by 5 bases and J by 0 bases, 7 bases remained unmatched.

The V gene is TRBV2, the J gene TRBJ2-1; 14 bases map to TRBD2. This CDR3 is 14 amino acids long. V lost 2 bases and J lost 15; bases outside the gene matches: 6. Germline V gives CDR1 SNHLY, CDR2 FYNNEI. CDR3 sequence: CASSELRLAGGMFF. The DNA for the CDR3 is TGTGCCAGCAGTGAACTTAGACTAGCGGGAGGGATGTTCTTC.

This clonotype was seen many times. The chain has TRBV12-3 or TRBV12-4 and TRBJ2-1; D is uncertain. V was shortened by 2 bases and J by 10 bases, with 12 bases between the two germline ends. The CDR3 has 13 amino acids. CDR3 in amino acids: CASSLSEGGEQFF. CDR3 in DNA: TGTGCCAGCAGTTTAAGTGAAGGCGGAGAGCAGTTCTTC.